This T cell receptor beta chain was obtained from a study of T cells expressing NK-cell markers (TCRdb year 2020). Background on the whole study: In sorted CD3+CD56+NKG2C+, CD3+CD56+NKG2C- and CD3+CD56-NKG2C+ T-cell subsets from several donors, TCR beta-chain repertoires were profiled. Among the eight sequenced donors, seven were HCMV-seropositive and one was HCMV-seronegative. The study sequenced eight donors, all healthy volunteers chosen at random: three men and five women. Illumina HiSeq 2000/2500, MiSeq or NextSeq was used to sequence libraries as 2 x 150 bp reads.

General conclusions and limits of the study: Whether the expanded NKG2C-expressing T cell clones were specific for HCMV antigens remained unclear. In 5 to 7 donors, the dominant CD3+CD56+NKG2C+ clonotypes ranked among the top 10 CD8+ clonotypes, making up about 1.0-8% of CD8+ T cells. Those dominant clonotypes were again the most abundant among CD3+CD56-NKG2C+ cells in four donors, at about 28.3-60.1%.

As regards this clonotype: The clone's antigen remains unknown.

HCMV serostatus was determined by detecting HCMV-specific IgG in serum with a commercial ELISA kit. Peripheral blood mononuclear cells were isolated from blood by Ficoll density gradient centrifugation. The CDR1 and CDR2 encoded by the germline V gene are SGHVS and FNYEAQ. Counted from cysteine to phenylalanine, this CDR3 has 15 amino acids. No DNA appears here. Sequencing was carried out with an Illumina HiSeq 2000. 5'RACE template switching, by which a universal primer site and unique molecular identifiers were added, was used to make TCR beta cDNA libraries. cDNA synthesis was primed from the TCR beta constant segment and was followed by two successive PCR amplification steps. The paper's data handling went like this. MIGEC handled demultiplexing of the reads and grouping by UMI, while MiTCR was used to assemble and quantify clonotypes. Only TCR cDNA sequences supported by at least two reads were kept to exclude erroneous sequences. The tcR package was used for downstream repertoire analysis, and clonotypes were matched across fractions by CDR3 nucleotide sequence plus V segment. Antigen specificity was annotated against VDJdb with VDJmatch, allowing one amino acid substitution in CDR3. TCRdb reprocessed the raw reads; every CDR3 protein sequence is a single record, and DNA is not supplied. The V and J calls were not made by the authors but by TCRdb's processing. The sample has fewer than 400,000 distinct CDR3 sequences on record. The ten largest clones add up to around 5% of the sample.

Sequenced material: blood T cells: a sorted CD56 or NKG2C T cell subset, CD4+ or CD8+ T cells, or bulk PBMC T cells (not recorded which). The clonotype comes from a man aged 18 to 69 in good health. The chain is made from TRBV7-6 and TRBJ1-3; TCRdb reports TRBD1, a call that lacks DNA to check it against. The CDR3 protein sequence reads: CASSAAGTPGNTIYF.